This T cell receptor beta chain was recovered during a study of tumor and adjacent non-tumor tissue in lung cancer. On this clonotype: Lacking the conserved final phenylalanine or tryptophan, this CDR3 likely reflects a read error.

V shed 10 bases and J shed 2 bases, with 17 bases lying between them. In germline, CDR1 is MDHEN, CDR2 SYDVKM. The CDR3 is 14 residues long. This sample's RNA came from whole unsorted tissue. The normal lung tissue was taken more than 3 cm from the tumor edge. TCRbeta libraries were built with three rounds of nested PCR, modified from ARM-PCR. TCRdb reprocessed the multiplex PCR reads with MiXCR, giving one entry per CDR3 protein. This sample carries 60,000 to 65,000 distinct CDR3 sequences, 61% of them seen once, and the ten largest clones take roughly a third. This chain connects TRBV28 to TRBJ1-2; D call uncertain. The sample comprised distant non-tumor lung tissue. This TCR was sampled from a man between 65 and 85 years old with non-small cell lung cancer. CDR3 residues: CATPGRAPNYGYTL. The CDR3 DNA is TGTGCCACCCCGGGTAGGGCTCCCAACTATGGCTACACCTTA.